Listed below are T cell receptor beta chains from one sample, sequenced in a study of blood T cell repertoires in COVID-19. The method was immunoSEQ multiplex PCR; TCRdb's version includes in-frame clones alone and lacks a portion of them. This sample has about 190,000 clones, with 80% to 85% found just once. Sequenced sample: peripheral blood. Source of these receptors: a human donor in a cohort sampled during active COVID-19. The CDR3 runs from the conserved cysteine through the conserved F or W. D genes are given only for firm matches. Not all rows give a size; the values are once, few, many and, for expanded clones, a class.

v_gene	abundance	len	j_gene	d_gene	CDR3aa	CDR3nt
TRBV23-1	.	15	TRBJ2-5	.	CASSQSCQGKQTQYF	TGCGCCAGCAGTCAATCGTGCCAGGGTAAGCAGACCCAGTACTTC
TRBV29-1	.	13	TRBJ1-1	TRBD1	CSVAFAGGTEAFF	TGCAGCGTTGCTTTTGCAGGGGGAACTGAAGCTTTCTTT
TRBV7-6	.	17	TRBJ2-3	TRBD2	CASSLVRGGARTDTQYF	TGTGCCAGCAGCTTAGTTCGCGGGGGGGCCCGAACAGATACGCAGTATTTT
TRBV20-1	.	14	TRBJ2-3	.	CSASGGGPTDTQYF	TGCAGTGCTAGTGGCGGGGGCCCTACAGATACGCAGTATTTT
TRBV7-3	.	12	TRBJ1-1	TRBD1	CASSSYRGEAFF	TGTGCCAGCAGCTCGTACAGGGGTGAAGCTTTCTTT
TRBV29-1	.	14	TRBJ2-5	TRBD2	CSAGRAGSQETQYF	TGCAGCGCTGGGAGGGCGGGGAGCCAAGAGACCCAGTACTTC
TRBV10-2	once	14	TRBJ1-1	.	CASSVTVGGAEAFF	TGCGCCAGCAGTGTTACCGTCGGGGGTGCCGAAGCTTTCTTT
TRBV18	.	15	TRBJ1-2	TRBD1	CASSPRDRAPYGYTF	TGTGCCAGCTCACCCCGGGACAGGGCCCCCTATGGCTACACCTTC
TRBV25-1	.	15	TRBJ1-1	.	CASSETGIRNTEAFF	TGTGCCAGCAGTGAAACGGGGATCCGAAACACTGAAGCTTTCTTT
TRBV6-1	.	11	TRBJ1-2	.	CASSEGVGYTF	TGTGCCAGCAGTGAGGGAGTGGGCTACACCTTC
TRBV19	once	12	TRBJ1-1	.	CASSQGTTEAFF	TGTGCCAGTAGTCAGGGGACCACTGAAGCTTTCTTT
TRBV18	.	12	TRBJ2-3	.	CASSPRGDTQYF	TGTGCCAGCTCACCAAGGGGTGATACGCAGTATTTT
TRBV5-4	.	12	TRBJ2-3	.	CASSLSGDTQYF	TGTGCCAGCAGCTTGAGCGGGGATACGCAGTATTTT
TRBV5-1	.	13	TRBJ1-2	TRBD1	CASSETGGSGYTF	TGCGCCAGCAGCGAGACAGGGGGCTCTGGCTACACCTTC
TRBV19	.	12	TRBJ2-3	.	CASSPQTDTQYF	TGTGCCAGTAGTCCTCAGACAGATACGCAGTATTTT
TRBV27	.	16	TRBJ1-2	TRBD1	CASSRGTQGARYGYTF	TGTGCCAGCAGTCGTGGAACACAGGGGGCGCGCTATGGCTACACCTTC
TRBV7-8	once	13	TRBJ1-1	TRBD1	CASSLVGQGEAFF	TGTGCCAGCAGCTTAGTGGGACAGGGTGAAGCTTTCTTT
TRBV6-5	few	13	TRBJ1-4	.	CASSYRLQEKLFF	TGTGCCAGCAGTTATCGTCTGCAGGAAAAACTGTTTTTT
TRBV7-2	.	15	TRBJ2-1	TRBD1	CASSLEGAYYNEQFF	TGTGCCAGCAGCTTAGAGGGGGCCTACTACAATGAGCAGTTCTTC
TRBV29-1	.	13	TRBJ2-2	TRBD1	CSVEGQYTGELFF	TGCAGCGTTGAGGGACAGTACACCGGGGAGCTGTTTTTT
TRBV30	.	14	TRBJ1-2	.	CAWSVNTLSYGYTF	TGTGCCTGGAGTGTGAACACGCTGTCGTATGGCTACACCTTC
TRBV19	.	14	TRBJ2-2	TRBD1	CASRQGAGTGELFF	TGTGCCAGTAGGCAGGGGGCTGGTACCGGGGAGCTGTTTTTT
TRBV19	.	13	TRBJ1-2	TRBD1	CASSRDRVYGYTF	TGTGCCAGTAGCCGGGACAGGGTTTATGGCTACACCTTC
TRBV30	.	13	TRBJ2-1	TRBD1	CACKGQEYNEQFF	TGTGCCTGCAAGGGACAGGAATACAATGAGCAGTTCTTC
TRBV30	few	13	TRBJ2-3	.	CAWSVGGTDTQYF	TGTGCCTGGAGTGTAGGGGGCACAGATACGCAGTATTTT
TRBV14	.	15	TRBJ2-2	TRBD1	CASSLRTGGTGELFF	TGTGCCAGCAGCCTTCGGACAGGGGGAACCGGGGAGCTGTTTTTT
TRBV25-1	.	13	TRBJ2-7	.	CASSEYGVYEQYF	TGTGCCAGCAGTGAATACGGGGTCTACGAGCAGTACTTC
TRBV6-1	few	16	TRBJ1-5	TRBD1	CASSEGTGLSNQPQHF	TGTGCCAGCAGTGAAGGGACAGGGCTTAGCAATCAGCCCCAGCATTTT
TRBV18	.	13	TRBJ1-2	.	CASSMDSFYGYTF	TGTGCCAGCTCCATGGACTCCTTCTATGGCTACACCTTC
TRBV4-1	.	16	TRBJ1-4	.	CASSQDSNRQNEKLFF	TGCGCCAGCAGCCAAGACAGCAACAGACAGAATGAAAAACTGTTTTTT
TRBV10-3	once	14	TRBJ2-3	TRBD1	CAISTGGSTDTQYF	TGTGCCATCAGCACAGGGGGTTCCACAGATACGCAGTATTTT
TRBV19	.	15	TRBJ2-2	.	CASSIGRGASGELFF	TGTGCCAGTAGTATAGGCAGGGGGGCGTCCGGGGAGCTGTTTTTT
TRBV15	.	16	TRBJ2-5	.	CATSRDGAASLETQYF	TGTGCCACCAGCAGAGATGGGGCGGCTTCCTTAGAGACCCAGTACTTC
TRBV5-1	.	16	TRBJ2-2	TRBD2	CASRPTSGSSTGELFF	TGCGCCAGCAGACCGACTAGCGGGAGTTCAACCGGGGAGCTGTTTTTT
TRBV5-5	.	14	TRBJ1-1	.	CASSSGLGRTEAFF	TGTGCCAGCAGCTCAGGATTGGGGCGAACTGAAGCTTTCTTT